Below are 18 T cell receptor beta chains sequenced from a single sample in a study of T cells after yellow fever vaccination. Using its own MiXCR run on the 5' RACE reads, TCRdb lists one record per CDR3 protein. The sample records around 310,000 distinct CDR3 sequences, 3.6% being singletons. Source: PBMCs, taken on the day of the yellow fever booster vaccination. These receptors came from a man aged 18 to 30 who received the YFV17D yellow fever vaccine.

The chain couples TRBV10-1 to TRBJ2-4, with a tentative D call TRBD1 (6 bases). Germline CDR1 WNHNN, CDR2 SYGVQD (reference sequence). The V gene lost 3 bases and the J gene lost 5 bases, with 14 bases spanning the gap. CDR3 size: 15 residues. The CDR3 protein is CASSDTRQGQNIQYF. The CDR3 coding sequence is TGCGCCAGCAGTGATACTAGGCAGGGGCAAAACATTCAGTACTTC.

Many counts were recorded for this clonotype. This chain connects TRBV5-1 to TRBJ2-4, with D perhaps being TRBD1 or TRBD2 (6 bases each). The V gene's germline CDR1 is SGHRS and CDR2 YFSETQ. The V end was cut by 4 bases, the J end by 5 bases, with 13 bases between. There are 14 residues in the CDR3. This CDR3 is CASSGGTLQNIQYF. In DNA, the CDR3 is TGCGCCAGCAGCGGGGGGACACTTCAAAACATTCAGTACTTC.

V and J are TRBV12-3 or TRBV12-4 and TRBJ2-5, with TRBD1 matching over 8 bases. This CDR3 has 15 amino acids. Losses at the gene ends were 4 bases for V and 2 bases for J; bases not matched to a gene: 6. The CDR3 spells CASSWGQVIQETQYF. In nucleotides, the CDR3 is TGTGCCAGCAGTTGGGGACAGGTTATACAAGAGACCCAGTACTTC.

CDR3 DNA sequence: TGCGCCAGCAGCGTGCTGGACAGGGGACGTGAGACCCAGTACTTC. Residues: CASSVLDRGRETQYF. The rearrangement links TRBV5-1 to TRBJ2-5, with TRBD1 matching 9 bases. Germline-derived CDR1 and CDR2 are SGHRS and YFSETQ. Unmatched junction bases numbered 9, after V lost 4 bases and J lost 5 bases. The CDR3 is 15 amino acids. The complete variable domain, with remaining parts taken from reference TRBV5-1 and TRBJ2-5, reads KAGVTQTPRYLIKTRGQQVTLSCSPISGHRSVSWYQQTPGQGLQFLFEYFSETQRNKGNFPGRFSGRQFSNSRSEMNVSTLELGDSALYLCASSVLDRGRETQYFGPGTRLLVL.

This clonotype came up many times. The chain uses TRBV27 and TRBJ1-6; D call uncertain. Germline V gene data show CDR1 as MNHEY and CDR2 as SMNVEV (reference sequence). The CDR3 is 13 amino acids. With 5 bases removed from V and 8 bases from J, the gap between germline ends came to 10 bases. DNA of the CDR3: TGTGCCAGCAGTATGACTGGGGATTCACCCCTCCACTTT. It encodes CASSMTGDSPLHF.

This clonotype was observed a handful of times. The DNA of the CDR3 is TGTGCCAGCAGTCTAAGCAGGGGGAAGTCACCCCTCCACTTT. Encoded protein: CASSLSRGKSPLHF. V and J are TRBV7-9 and TRBJ1-6, with TRBD1 matching over 7 bases. The CDR3 extends over 14 amino acids. Germline values: CDR1 SEHNR, CDR2 FQNEAQ (reference sequence). The ends lost 6 bases at V and 10 bases at J; junction bases unmatched: 9. The whole variable domain, remainder taken from reference TRBV7-9 and TRBJ1-6, is DTGVSQNPRHKITKRGQNVTFRCDPISEHNRLYWYRQTLGQGPEFLTYFQNEAQLEKSRLLSDRFSAERPKGSFSTLEIQRTEQGDSAMYLCASSLSRGKSPLHFGNGTRLTVT.

Many counts were recorded for this clonotype. The chain uses TRBV18 and TRBJ2-7; D may be TRBD2 (5 bases). The CDR3 is 12 residues long. V was pared by 4 bases and J by 5 bases, with 9 bases between. The germline V gene has CDR1 KGHSH and CDR2 LQKENI. The CDR3, as DNA: TGTGCCAGCTCACAGTCGAGGGACGAGCAGTACTTC. Encoded protein: CASSQSRDEQYF. Using reference TRBV18 and TRBJ2-7 for the parts outside the CDR3, the full variable domain is NAGVMQNPRHLVRRRGQEARLRCSPMKGHSHVYWYRQLPEEGLKFMVYLQKENIIDESGMPKERFSAEFPKEGPSILRIQQVVRGDSAAYFCASSQSRDEQYFGPGTRLTVT.

This clonotype was found many times. The rearrangement uses TRBV25-1 and TRBJ1-1; no definite D call. In germline, CDR1 is MGHDK, CDR2 SYGVNS. CDR3 length: 14 amino acids. Trimming took off 3 bases at V and 4 bases at J, with 12 bases between the two ends. Here the CDR3 reads CASSERVVGTEAFF. The CDR3 nucleotides read TGTGCCAGCAGTGAGAGGGTAGTCGGCACTGAAGCTTTCTTT.

There are many counts of this clonotype. The chain is built from TRBV7-9 and TRBJ1-1, with a possible D match to TRBD1 (5 bases). V shed 5 bases and J shed 3 bases, with 13 bases lying between them. This CDR3 is built from 14 residues. CDR1 and CDR2 from the germline V gene are SEHNR and FQNEAQ (reference sequence). CDR3 DNA: TGTGCCAGCAGCGCCTGGGGGGTTTACACTGAAGCTTTCTTT. Translated: CASSAWGVYTEAFF.

This clonotype was counted only a few times. This chain uses TRBV20-1 with TRBJ2-3, with 9 bases identical to TRBD1. In germline, CDR1 is DFQATT, CDR2 SNEGSKA (reference sequence). The CDR3 has 15 amino acids. J lost 3 bases, V lost 4 bases, and 8 bases had no gene match. CDR3 region: CSANRGTGRTDTQYF. The CDR3 DNA reads TGCAGTGCTAATAGAGGGACAGGGCGAACAGATACGCAGTATTTT.

This clonotype turned up a few times. The chain recombines TRBV20-1 with TRBJ1-2, with unresolved D. V was shortened by 1 base and J by 4 bases, with 16 bases between the two germline ends. CDR1 and CDR2 from the germline V gene are DFQATT and SNEGSKA (reference sequence). This CDR3 is 15 amino acids long. CDR3 sequence reads: CSARVPRALPYGYTF. CDR3 DNA: TGCAGTGCTAGAGTTCCCCGGGCTCTACCCTATGGCTACACCTTC.

This clonotype was recorded at least ten times. The chain links TRBV10-3 to TRBJ2-3; the D gene is possibly TRBD1 (6 bases). The CDR3 spans 14 residues. V lost 7 bases, J lost 0 bases, and 11 bases lay in between. Germline V lookup: CDR1 ENHRY, CDR2 SYGVKD. This CDR3 reads CAIKGGTSTDTQYF. CDR3 nucleotides: TGTGCCATCAAAGGGGGTACTAGCACAGATACGCAGTATTTT.

This clonotype has ten or more counts. This chain links TRBV4-3 with TRBJ2-7, with 7 bases matching TRBD1. CDR1 and CDR2 from the germline V gene are LGHNA and YSLEER. The junction had 6 bases not matched to a gene; V was cut back by 1 base and J by 3 bases. The CDR3 loop spans 15 amino acids. The CDR3: CASSQGVQGNYEQYF. CDR3 in DNA: TGCGCCAGCAGCCAAGGGGTACAGGGGAACTACGAGCAGTACTTC.

This clonotype was counted ten times or more. The CDR3 region has the DNA TGTGCCAGCAGTTATGAGGGGGCTGAGACCCAGTACTTC. Translated: CASSYEGAETQYF. This chain connects TRBV27 to TRBJ2-5; the match to TRBD1 covers 7 bases. Germline CDR1 MNHEY, CDR2 SMNVEV (reference sequence). V gave up 4 bases and J gave up 5 bases; unmatched junction bases: 4. The CDR3 covers 13 residues.

This clonotype was counted at least ten times. The chain uses TRBV6-5 and TRBJ2-5, with a possible D match to TRBD1 (5 bases). The V and J ends lost 0 bases and 5 bases respectively, with 13 bases between them. This CDR3 is 15 amino acids long. Looked up from germline, CDR1 is MNHEY and CDR2 is SVGAGI. The CDR3 protein is CASSYSGRVGETQYF. CDR3 sequence (DNA): TGTGCCAGCAGTTACTCGGGCAGGGTAGGGGAGACCCAGTACTTC.

V and J are TRBV5-1 and TRBJ1-5, with D possibly TRBD1 on 5 matching bases. The V gene's germline CDR1 is SGHRS and CDR2 YFSETQ. The CDR3 contains 15 residues. Trimming removed 2 bases at V and 5 bases at J, with 14 bases between. The CDR3 DNA reads TGCGCCAGCAGCTTCGGAGACAGACCTCATCAGCCCCAGCATTTT. Translating it yields CASSFGDRPHQPQHF.

This clonotype occurred many times. The chain carries TRBV6-6 and TRBJ2-3; 11 bases line up with TRBD2. Germline CDR1 is MNHNY and CDR2 is SVGAGI (reference sequence). This CDR3 comprises 16 residues. Trimming removed 4 bases from V and 2 bases from J; junction bases left unmatched: 5. This CDR3 is CASSSPLAGATDTQYF. CDR3 nucleotides: TGTGCCAGCAGTTCCCCACTAGCGGGGGCCACAGATACGCAGTATTTT.

This clonotype was found a few times. The chain recombines TRBV7-9 with TRBJ2-2; TRBD2 is a possible D gene (6 bases). Germline V gene data show CDR1 as SEHNR and CDR2 as FQNEAQ (reference sequence). The CDR3 has 16 amino acids. V dropped 4 bases and J dropped 2 bases, with 14 bases sitting between them. The CDR3 protein is CASSSVRGTNTGELFF. CDR3 in DNA: TGTGCCAGCAGCTCCGTTCGGGGGACCAACACCGGGGAGCTGTTTTTT.